Below are 27 T cell receptor beta chains sequenced from a single sample in a study of prognosis after radiotherapy for stage I lung cancer. Two-round multiplex PCR amplified TCR beta CDR3 from genomic DNA. Primers specific to each TRBV and TRBJ gene drove first-round PCR. One entry per CDR3 protein results from TCRdb running MiXCR on the multiplex PCR reads. The sample contains around 19,000 distinct CDR3 sequences, 50% of which appear only once. Specimen: PBMCs, collected before or after stereotactic body radiation therapy (not recorded which). All receptors come from a donor over 45 with non-small cell lung cancer.

The gene calls are TRBV7-9 and TRBJ2-3, with D unclear. The CDR3 runs 11 residues. Germline V gene sequence: CDR1 SEHNR, CDR2 FQNEAQ (reference sequence). Trimming took 4 bases from V and 9 from J, leaving 8 bases between them. The CDR3 coding sequence is TGTGCCAGCAGCTCCCCGAGGACGCAGTATTTT. This sequence encodes CASSSPRTQYF.

This clonotype was detected ten times or more. V gene TRBV28 combines with J gene TRBJ2-5; a possible D gene is TRBD1 (6 bases). The CDR3 contains 13 residues. Germline V gene data show CDR1 as MDHEN and CDR2 as SYDVKM. Trimming removed 3 bases at V and 4 bases at J, with 9 bases between. In DNA, the CDR3 is TGTGCCAGCAGTTTTAGGGACATAGAGACCCAGTACTTC. It translates to CASSFRDIETQYF.

The rearrangement uses TRBV20-1 and TRBJ2-1; 10 bases line up with TRBD2. V was pared by 1 base and J by 3 bases, with 6 bases of the junction left unmatched. Germline CDR1 DFQATT, CDR2 SNEGSKA (reference sequence). The CDR3 is 16 amino acids. Here the CDR3 DNA reads TGCAGTGCTAGAGTCCCTAGCGGGAGAAACTACAATGAGCAGTTCTTC. Its translation: CSARVPSGRNYNEQFF.

This chain joins TRBV7-9 and TRBJ2-6, with D perhaps TRBD1 or TRBD2 (6 bases each). This CDR3 region has 14 residues. In germline, CDR1 is SEHNR, CDR2 FQNEAQ (reference sequence). The CDR3 here is CCPGEEAGANVLTF. DNA for the CDR3: TGTTGTCCAGGGGAGGAAGCTGGGGCCAACGTCCTGACTTTC.

This clonotype is medium-sized within its sample. The rearrangement joins TRBV9 to TRBJ1-1; no clear D. CDR1 and CDR2 (germline): SGDLS, YYNGEE. The CDR3 covers 19 residues. V was clipped by 4 bases and J by 2 bases, with 27 bases between them. CDR3 nucleotide sequence: TGTGCCAGCAGCCCCCGTAGTAGTGGCCCGAGGCGGGTAAACACTGAAGCTTTCTTT. Translating it yields CASSPRSSGPRRVNTEAFF.

The V and J genes are TRBV4-3 and TRBJ2-7, with a tentative D call TRBD2 (6 bases). Trimming stripped 0 bases from V and 9 bases from J, with 15 bases between. Germline values: CDR1 LGHNA, CDR2 YSLEER. The CDR3 has 14 amino acids. CDR3 sequence (DNA): TGCGCCAGCAGCCAAGATTGGAGGGTCGGACGGCAGTACTTC. This sequence encodes CASSQDWRVGRQYF.

There are many counts of this clonotype. The chain uses TRBV9 and TRBJ2-1, with TRBD2 matching 8 bases. CDR3 size: 14 residues. Trimming cost V 4 bases and J 9 bases; bases outside gene matches: 9. The V gene's germline CDR1 is SGDLS and CDR2 YYNGEE. CDR3 DNA: TGTGCCAGCAGCCTCAGCGGGAGTGGTGGTGAGCAGTTCTTC. It codes for CASSLSGSGGEQFF.

The chain carries TRBV28 and TRBJ1-5; a weak D match, TRBD1 (6 bases). Trimming removed 9 bases at V and 3 bases at J, with 9 bases between. Germline CDR1 is MDHEN and CDR2 is SYDVKM. The CDR3 has 12 amino acids. CDR3 in amino acids: CASRQVNQPQHF. For the CDR3, the DNA is TGTGCCAGTAGACAGGTCAATCAGCCCCAGCATTTT.

This clonotype was detected many times. The chain combines TRBV15 with TRBJ1-4; no clear D gene. Trimming shortened V by 6 bases and J by 8 bases, and 13 bases separated the two germline ends. Germline V gene sequence: CDR1 LNHNV, CDR2 YYDKDF (reference sequence). The CDR3 extends over 13 amino acids. The CDR3 DNA reads as TGTGCCACCAGTTCCCACGGAGGAGAAAAACTGTTTTTT. Translation gives CATSSHGGEKLFF.

This chain joins TRBV11-2 and TRBJ2-1; TRBD2 agrees at 7 bases. Germline lookup yields CDR1 SGHAT and CDR2 FQNNGV. The ends lost 6 bases at V and 5 bases at J; junction bases unmatched: 7. The CDR3 covers 14 residues. The CDR3 is CASSLSGIHNEQFF. In DNA, the CDR3 is TGTGCCAGCAGTTTAAGCGGGATCCACAATGAGCAGTTCTTC.

CDR3 protein: CASRATRDSFNQPQHF. CDR3 bases: TGTGCCAGCAGAGCTACCCGGGACAGCTTTAATCAGCCCCAGCATTTT. The chain couples TRBV6-1 to TRBJ1-5; 7 bases map to TRBD1. CDR3 size: 16 residues. The germline gives CDR1 MNHNS, CDR2 SASEGT. J gave up 4 bases and V 6 bases, and 12 bases lay outside the gene matches.

The genes are TRBV6-2 or TRBV6-3 and TRBJ2-3, with 8 bases matching TRBD1. The CDR3 consists of 13 residues. In germline, CDR1 is MNHEY, CDR2 SVGEGT. V shed 5 bases, J shed 4 bases, and the junction held 2 bases outside the gene matches. In DNA form, the CDR3 reads TGTGCCAGCAGTCGGACAGGGCCAGATACGCAGTATTTT. Translating gives CASSRTGPDTQYF.

This clonotype was seen repeatedly, ten times or more. Here the CDR3 reads CASKKQGGQPQHF. For the CDR3, the DNA is TGTGCCAGCAAAAAACAGGGCGGTCAGCCCCAGCATTTT. The V gene is TRBV28, the J gene TRBJ1-5, with TRBD1 as a possible D gene (6 bases). Trimming cost V 7 bases and J 6 bases, with 13 bases left between them. The CDR3 extends over 13 amino acids. Per germline, CDR1 MDHEN and CDR2 SYDVKM.

To note about this clonotype: A far more abundant clone sits one base away, making this likely a read error. V and J are TRBV10-3 and TRBJ2-3; 8 nucleotides agree with TRBD2. Germline-derived CDR1 and CDR2 are ENHRY and SYGVKD. Trimming removed 3 bases from V and 0 bases from J; junction bases left unmatched: 2. The CDR3 has 15 amino acids. The DNA for the CDR3 is TGTGCCATCAGTGACCTAGCGGGTAGCACAGATACGCAGTATTTT. It is translated as CAISDLAGSTDTQYF.

As concerns this clonotype: This may be a read error: a much more frequent sequence differs by one nucleotide. The chain is built from TRBV27 and TRBJ2-5; tentative D call: TRBD1 (6 bases). Trimming shortened V by 8 bases and J by 2 bases, and 15 bases separated the two germline ends. CDR1 is MNHEY and CDR2 is SMNVEV in the germline V gene (reference sequence). There are 14 residues in the CDR3. The CDR3 DNA reads as TGTGCCAGCCGAAGAGGGGGACGACAAGAGACCCAGTACTTC. Translating gives CASRRGGRQETQYF.

The chain carries TRBV6-2 or TRBV6-3 and TRBJ2-3; TRBD1 might be the D (7 bases). The germline V gene encodes CDR1 MNHEY and CDR2 SVGEGT. The CDR3 covers 14 residues. Trimming pared 10 bases from V and 4 bases from J, leaving 18 bases between. The CDR3 DNA sequence: TGTGCCATCCAGGGGGGATGGGCCGCAGATACGCAGTATTTT. Translation gives CAIQGGWAADTQYF.

A word on this clonotype: This likely traces to a read error, being one base from a far larger clone. The CDR3 bases are TGTGCCAGCAGGGTCCTAGCGGGAGGGGGCACAGATACGCAGTATTTT. The encoded protein is CASRVLAGGGTDTQYF. This sequence joins TRBV6-4 and TRBJ2-3; 12 bases are a match to TRBD2. CDR1 is MRHNA, CDR2 SNTAGT, per germline. The V segment lost 6 bases and the J segment 1 base; nucleotides outside the gene matches: 5. The CDR3 extends over 16 amino acids.

By sample share, this clonotype is medium-sized. V usage is TRBV11-2 and J usage is TRBJ2-7, with TRBD2 matching 8 bases. Germline loops: CDR1 SGHAT, CDR2 FQNNGV. Trimming at V came to 5 bases and at J to 5 bases, leaving 8 bases not matched to a gene. The CDR3 length is 14 residues. The CDR3 region has the DNA TGTGCCAGCAGCCCCGGGGGGGCTATACACGAGCAGTACTTC. Translation gives CASSPGGAIHEQYF.

The rearrangement joins TRBV7-8 to TRBJ1-1; D not resolved. The V end was cut by 1 base, the J end by 0 bases, with 6 bases between. The CDR3 contains 14 residues. CDR1 is SGHVS, CDR2 FQNEAQ, per germline. In DNA, the CDR3 is TGTGCCAGCAGCTTAGTAGGGATGAACACTGAAGCTTTCTTT. Translated, it gives CASSLVGMNTEAFF.

The rearrangement joins TRBV5-6 to TRBJ2-3, with a possible D match to TRBD2 (5 bases). This CDR3 has 15 amino acids. CDR1 is SGHDT and CDR2 is YYEEEE in the germline V gene. The V gene lost 1 base and the J gene lost 3 bases, with 12 bases spanning the gap. The CDR3 reads CASSLYAQRTDTQYF. Written as DNA, the CDR3 is TGTGCCAGCAGCTTGTATGCCCAGCGGACAGATACGCAGTATTTT.

The chain combines TRBV7-9 with TRBJ2-7; perhaps TRBD1 as D (5 bases). The CDR3 length is 15 residues. V lost 4 bases and J 0 bases, leaving 13 bases between the germline ends. Germline CDR1 is SEHNR and CDR2 is FQNEAQ (reference sequence). DNA of the CDR3: TGTGCCAGCAGCTCCTCGGACACCTACTCCTACGAGCAGTACTTC. It is translated as CASSSSDTYSYEQYF.

The table lists this clonotype with many counts. The chain has TRBV28 and TRBJ2-3; 12 bases are a match to TRBD2. This CDR3 region has 19 residues. V shed 6 bases and J 7 bases; nucleotides not matched to a gene: 20. Germline CDR1 and CDR2: MDHEN and SYDVKM. The CDR3 is CASSPTSWTSGTAANTQYF. CDR3 nucleotide sequence: TGTGCCAGCAGCCCGACCTCGTGGACTAGCGGGACCGCAGCTAATACGCAGTATTTT.

A word on this clonotype: Since a far larger clone is one base different, this is likely a read error. The chain links TRBV6-4 to TRBJ2-1, with D perhaps matching TRBD2 (6 bases). Germline CDR1 and CDR2: MRHNA and SNTAGT. The CDR3 contains 18 residues. Trimming took 6 bases from V and 2 from J, leaving 23 bases between them. The CDR3 reads CASSQRTIGSQTYNEQFF. The CDR3 DNA sequence: TGTGCCAGCAGCCAACGGACTATCGGGAGCCAGACCTACAATGAGCAGTTCTTC.

This clonotype came up a few times. A much larger clone sits a single nucleotide away, making a read error possible. The chain couples TRBV6-2 or TRBV6-3 to TRBJ2-5; weak D call: TRBD2 (7 bases). This CDR3 spans 16 amino acids. CDR1 is MNHEY and CDR2 is SVGEGT in the germline V gene. Trimming stripped 2 bases from V and 8 bases from J, with 21 bases between. The CDR3 spells CASSYEGGGLGSTQYF. The DNA for the CDR3 is TGTGCCAGCAGTTACGAGGGGGGAGGGCTGGGCAGTACCCAGTACTTC.

This clonotype was detected ten times or more. Germline and junction disagree at one end, which may indicate a read error. The V and J genes are TRBV28 and TRBJ1-4; 9 bases are shared with TRBD1. The CDR3 runs 15 residues. Germline lookup yields CDR1 MDHEN and CDR2 SYDVKM. DNA of the CDR3: TGTGCCAGCAGTTCCTCCGGGACAGGGCGGGTTAGTGGTCTTTTT. This sequence encodes CASSSSGTGRVSGLF.

The chain carries TRBV5-1 and TRBJ2-2; TRBD1 is a possible D gene (6 bases). CDR3 length equals 16 residues. Germline V gene sequence: CDR1 SGHRS, CDR2 YFSETQ. The ends were cut back, 4 bases at V and 3 bases at J, with 16 bases in the middle. CDR3 bases: TGCGCCAGCAGCCCCCAGGGGAGTATCGACACCGGGGAGCTGTTTTTT. It encodes CASSPQGSIDTGELFF. The full variable domain, in which reference TRBV5-1 and TRBJ2-2 provide the parts outside the CDR3, is KAGVTQTPRYLIKTRGQQVTLSCSPISGHRSVSWYQQTPGQGLQFLFEYFSETQRNKGNFPGRFSGRQFSNSRSEMNVSTLELGDSALYLCASSPQGSIDTGELFFGEGSRLTVL.

This clonotype appeared a few times. Possible read error: a much larger clone is one base away. This is likely a read error, given that the CDR3 carries no conserved phenylalanine or tryptophan at its end. The chain recombines TRBV27 with TRBJ1-1; D is unclear. Trimming took 8 bases from V and 7 from J, leaving 11 bases between them. The germline CDR1 and CDR2 sequences are MNHEY and SMNVEV (reference sequence). This CDR3 is built from 11 residues. CDR3 residues: CASGRTDEAFS. CDR3 DNA sequence: TGTGCCAGCGGTCGGACGGATGAAGCTTTCTCT.